One sample yielded the 7 T cell receptor beta chains listed below, sequenced in a study of cytomegalovirus exposure and HLA in healthy donors. Vbeta (60) and Jbeta (13) primers were used in the PCR. Method: immunoSEQ multiplex PCR; TCRdb's copy keeps in-frame clones and lacks some. The sample yields approximately 150,000 clones, more than 75% seen once. The specimen was PBMCs. The receptors were sampled from a woman aged 40 to 50 in good health and CMV-seropositive.

This chain joins TRBV2 and TRBJ2-6; 7 bases map to TRBD1. Germline-derived CDR1 and CDR2 are SNHLY and FYNNEI. V was pared by 3 bases and J by 2 bases, with 1 base of the junction left unmatched. This CDR3 has 15 amino acids. CDR3 coding DNA: TGTGCCAGCAGTGATCAGGGGGCTGGGGCCAACGTCCTGACTTTC. Translated: CASSDQGAGANVLTF.

This chain uses TRBV6-5 with TRBJ1-2, with D perhaps matching TRBD1 (6 bases). The V and J ends lost 0 bases and 2 bases respectively, with 13 bases between them. Germline V gene sequence: CDR1 MNHEY, CDR2 SVGAGI. This CDR3 has 16 residues. For the CDR3, the DNA is TGTGCCAGCAGTTACTCGAAAGGCAGGGGAAACTATGGCTACACCTTC. Protein product: CASSYSKGRGNYGYTF.

This clone was counted a few times. At one end, the junction sequence differs from germline, possibly due to a read error. The CDR3 reads CSVISGSTDTQYF. For the CDR3, the DNA is TGCAGCGTTATCAGCGGGAGCACGGATACGCAGTATTTT. The chain uses TRBV29-1 and TRBJ2-3, with 8 bases lining up with TRBD2. Germline V gives CDR1 SQVTM, CDR2 ANQGSEA. This CDR3 has 13 residues.

The rearrangement joins TRBV5-1 to TRBJ2-1; perhaps TRBD2 as D (6 bases). The V gene lost 0 bases and the J gene lost 8 bases, with 12 bases spanning the gap. CDR1 is SGHRS and CDR2 is YFSETQ in the germline V gene. CDR3 length equals 14 residues. CDR3 residues: CASSLAQASDEQFF. CDR3 coding DNA: TGCGCCAGCAGCTTGGCCCAAGCTAGCGATGAGCAGTTCTTC.

The J gene is TRBJ1-1, the V gene TRBV28; D may be TRBD1 (5 bases). In germline, CDR1 is MDHEN, CDR2 SYDVKM. Trimming removed 9 bases from V and 7 bases from J, with 18 bases in between. This CDR3 has 13 residues. The CDR3 DNA reads TGTGCCAGTTACAACAGGAGACTAGTTGAAGCTTTCTTT. Translated: CASYNRRLVEAFF.

The chain uses TRBV12-5 and TRBJ1-1; tentative D call: TRBD1 (6 bases). The germline gives CDR1 LGHNT, CDR2 FRNRAP. V was trimmed by 7 bases and J by 8 bases, leaving 11 bases between them. The CDR3 spans 11 residues. The CDR3 DNA is TGTGCTAGTGCCGTAAGGGGGGAAGCTTTCTTT. Translation gives CASAVRGEAFF. Looking up the rest from reference TRBV12-5 and TRBJ1-1 gives the full variable domain: DARVTQTPRHKVTEMGQEVTMRCQPILGHNTVFWYRQTMMQGLELLAYFRNRAPLDDSGMPKDRFSAEMPDATLATLKIQPSEPRDSAVYFCASAVRGEAFFGQGTRLTVV.

This rearrangement joins TRBV4-1 to TRBJ2-1; a weak D match, TRBD1 (5 bases). The V and J ends lost 4 bases and 4 bases respectively, with 14 bases between them. CDR1 MGHRA and CDR2 YSYEKL come from the germline V gene. CDR3 length: 15 amino acids. CDR3 DNA sequence: TGCGCCAGCAGCCCCCGGTTAGGGGATTACAATGAGCAGTTCTTC. This codes for CASSPRLGDYNEQFF.